Sequencing of this TCR beta chain was carried out in a study of OX40 agonist ivuxolimab in advanced cancers. Looking at the study overall: The costimulatory receptor OX40 (CD134) was targeted by ivuxolimab, a fully human IgG2 agonistic monoclonal antibody. Three dose-escalation patients achieved partial responses, one with hepatocellular carcinoma and two with cutaneous melanoma. Intravenous ivuxolimab was administered to patients every 2 weeks at six dose levels: 0.01, 0.1, 0.3, 1.5, 3 and 10 mg/kg. The dose-escalation cohort was 82.7% male with a mean age of roughly 62 years, ranging from 23 to 79. The paper reports the monotherapy dose-escalation portion (N of about 47 patients) of the phase I ivuxolimab trial. Of the approximately 50 dose-escalation patients, hepatocellular carcinoma was present in approximately 20, melanoma in approximately 15, renal cell carcinoma in 9 and head and neck cancer in 9. Patients were allowed to have had prior anti-PD-1, anti-PD-L1 or anti-CTLA-4 therapy, and roughly 40% of the dose-escalation patients had previously received checkpoint inhibitors. The point of sequencing TCRbeta in the periphery was to test whether ivuxolimab changed TCR sequence diversity and drove clonal T-cell expansion.

Patients with a history of autoimmune disease or receiving systemic immunosuppression were excluded from the trial. Peripheral blood for TCR sequencing was collected from all dose cohorts at baseline, on cycle 4 day 1, and on cycle 7 day 1. The samples were drawn from a first-in-human, open-label, multicenter phase I dose-escalation trial of ivuxolimab. Adults with locally advanced or metastatic melanoma, renal cell carcinoma, hepatocellular carcinoma or head and neck squamous cell carcinoma were enrolled in the trial. Before TCR sequencing, CD4+ T cells and CD8+ T cells from peripheral blood were sorted into separate populations. The germline V gene supplies CDR1 SGHTA and CDR2 FQGNSA. There are 14 amino acids in the CDR3, from cysteine to phenylalanine inclusive. Only the CDR3 part of the read is kept: 42 bases, read in frame from the first base. V and J lose 4 bases and 5 bases, and a span of 14 bases separates them.

To sequence the TCRbeta CDR3 region, genomic DNA was isolated from the sorted cells. TCRbeta CDR3 regions were sequenced using the immunoSEQ Assay. Drawn from immuneACCESS, this table holds only the in-frame rearrangements with V and J called that TCRdb kept. Clones are partly lost; checked studies trace under half to an unresolved V gene and leave the rest unexplained. In this sample the table shows about 120,000 clones, roughly nine tenths of which occur a single time. The ten largest clones add up to about 0.3% of the sample. In the case of this clone: Its antigen specificity is not known. No much larger clonotype is one base removed from it; base qualities were not supplied.

General conclusions and limits of the study: Low levels of normalized T-cell clonal expansion were also shown by some nonresponding patients. At doses of 0.1 to 3.0 mg/kg, clonal expansion of both CD4+ and CD8+ blood T cells was observed from baseline to week 6. After ivuxolimab, more expanded clones were found on average in CD8+ T cells than in CD4+ T cells. In the 0.1-3.0 mg/kg groups, partial responders were among the patients with the lowest normalized peripheral clonal expansion, particularly in CD8+ T cells. Which antigens the clonally expanded peripheral T cells were specific for was not determined.

The receptor was isolated from an adult with an advanced solid tumor such as melanoma, head and neck, liver or kidney cancer. This sequence uses TRBV7-2 and TRBJ1-1; no confident D gene assignment can be made. Here the sequenced sample was CD4+ or CD8+ T cells sorted from blood, taken in a trial of the OX40 agonist ivuxolimab. The nucleotides read TGTGCCAGCAGCTCTTACGGCTCGGGGACTGAAGCTTTCTTT. The resulting protein is CASSSYGSGTEAFF.